The clone carrying this T cell receptor (beta chain) showed up many times. Its specificity is not known. This record belongs to a study of regulatory T cells in long-lasting Graves disease. Study-wide results and caveats: Favoring TRBV28, TRBJ1-2 and TRBJ2-5 was a feature seen in persistent disease. For persistent Graves' patients, TCR diversity was lower than for newly diagnosed ones.

The TCR beta library used iRepertoire HTBI primers with Arm-PCR amplification of CDR3. TCRdb fed the multiplex PCR reads into MiXCR, producing one record per CDR3 protein. The table lists around 400,000 distinct CDR3 sequences, roughly 10% of them singletons. Regarding time point: newly diagnosed GD, antithyroid drugs for less than 3 months. The TCR library was made from RNA extracted from PBMCs. The patients were enrolled through endocrinology in Xi'an, China. CDR3 size: 14 residues. Germline V gene lookup returns CDR1 LGHDT and CDR2 YNNKEL (reference sequence). V dropped 0 bases and J dropped 6 bases, with 9 bases sitting between them. This same sample was also part of a study on T cells in Graves' hyperthyroidism and ophthalmopathy.

Sequenced material: peripheral blood mononuclear cells (PBMCs), taken at new diagnosis, from a patient treated with antithyroid drugs. The sequence came from a young woman with Graves disease. This sequence joins TRBV3-1 and TRBJ1-5; D remains unclear. CDR3 bases: TGTGCCAGCAGCCAAGACACACACAGTCAGCCCCAGCATTTT. It specifies CASSQDTHSQPQHF.